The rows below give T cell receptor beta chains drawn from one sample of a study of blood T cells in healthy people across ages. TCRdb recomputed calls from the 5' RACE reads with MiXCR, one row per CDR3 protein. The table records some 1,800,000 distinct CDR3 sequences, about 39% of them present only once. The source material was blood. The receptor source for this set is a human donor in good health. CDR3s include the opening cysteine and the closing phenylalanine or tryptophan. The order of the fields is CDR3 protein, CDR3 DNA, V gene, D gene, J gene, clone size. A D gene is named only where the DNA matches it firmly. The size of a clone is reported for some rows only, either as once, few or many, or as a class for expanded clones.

CDR3aa: CASSQDPYRAGANVLTF; CDR3nt: TGTGCCAGCAGCCAAGACCCCTATAGGGCTGGGGCCAACGTCCTGACTTTC; v_gene: TRBV4-2; d_gene: -; j_gene: TRBJ2-6; abundance: -
CDR3aa: CASSQENPQGFYGYTF; CDR3nt: TGCGCCAGCAGCCAAGAAAACCCACAGGGATTCTATGGCTACACCTTC; v_gene: TRBV4-3; d_gene: -; j_gene: TRBJ1-2; abundance: -
CDR3aa: CASSLNTGGTEAFF; CDR3nt: TGCGCCAGCAGCTTGAATACGGGGGGCACTGAAGCTTTCTTT; v_gene: TRBV5-1; d_gene: -; j_gene: TRBJ1-1; abundance: few
CDR3aa: CASSPEVTSYEQYF; CDR3nt: TGTGCCAGCAGTCCGGAGGTGACGTCCTACGAGCAGTACTTC; v_gene: TRBV6-2/TRBV6-3; d_gene: -; j_gene: TRBJ2-7; abundance: -
CDR3aa: CASSPLQAGTSSYEQYF; CDR3nt: TGTGCCAGCAGTCCCCTCCAAGCGGGTACGAGCTCCTACGAGCAGTACTTC; v_gene: TRBV28; d_gene: -; j_gene: TRBJ2-7; abundance: once
CDR3aa: CASSPEGAPYQETQYF; CDR3nt: TGTGCCAGCAGCCCAGAGGGGGCTCCCTACCAAGAGACCCAGTACTTC; v_gene: TRBV7-2; d_gene: TRBD1; j_gene: TRBJ2-5; abundance: -
CDR3aa: CSARRTGHGRETQYF; CDR3nt: TGCAGTGCTAGAAGGACAGGGCACGGGAGAGAGACCCAGTACTTC; v_gene: TRBV20-1; d_gene: TRBD1; j_gene: TRBJ2-5; abundance: -
CDR3aa: CASSLEPAAGGVNEQFF; CDR3nt: TGCGCCAGCAGCTTGGAGCCAGCAGCGGGGGGGGTCAATGAGCAGTTCTTC; v_gene: TRBV5-1; d_gene: TRBD2; j_gene: TRBJ2-1; abundance: -
CDR3aa: CASSLWAGGVSYNEQFF; CDR3nt: TGTGCCAGCAGTTTATGGGCCGGGGGGGTCTCCTACAATGAGCAGTTCTTC; v_gene: TRBV12-3/TRBV12-4; d_gene: TRBD2; j_gene: TRBJ2-1; abundance: -
CDR3aa: CASSLTTGRRKLFF; CDR3nt: TGTGCCAGCAGCTTGACCACGGGGCGGAGAAAACTGTTTTTT; v_gene: TRBV13; d_gene: -; j_gene: TRBJ1-4; abundance: -
CDR3aa: CATSDPHSGTSGDTQYF; CDR3nt: TGTGCCACCAGCGATCCACATTCCGGGACTAGCGGTGATACGCAGTATTTT; v_gene: TRBV15; d_gene: TRBD2; j_gene: TRBJ2-3; abundance: many
CDR3aa: CASSYPDTGPPNNEQFF; CDR3nt: TGTGCCAGCAGTTACCCCGATACCGGGCCTCCGAACAATGAGCAGTTCTTC; v_gene: TRBV6-2/TRBV6-3; d_gene: -; j_gene: TRBJ2-1; abundance: -
CDR3aa: CSVSQGGSNQPQHF; CDR3nt: TGCAGCGTTTCTCAGGGGGGAAGCAATCAGCCCCAGCATTTT; v_gene: TRBV29-1; d_gene: TRBD1; j_gene: TRBJ1-5; abundance: -
CDR3aa: CSASRRGGEQFF; CDR3nt: TGCAGTGCTAGTAGAAGAGGAGGTGAGCAGTTCTTC; v_gene: TRBV20-1; d_gene: -; j_gene: TRBJ2-1; abundance: -
CDR3aa: CSGQEGVYGYTF; CDR3nt: TGCAGTGGCCAGGAAGGGGTCTATGGCTACACCTTC; v_gene: TRBV20-1; d_gene: -; j_gene: TRBJ1-2; abundance: -
CDR3aa: CASSVASPTDTQYF; CDR3nt: TGTGCCAGCAGCGTAGCCAGCCCTACAGATACGCAGTATTTT; v_gene: TRBV9; d_gene: -; j_gene: TRBJ2-3; abundance: -
CDR3aa: CASSDDGPAYTDTQYF; CDR3nt: TGTGCCAGCAGCGACGACGGACCAGCTTACACAGATACGCAGTATTTT; v_gene: TRBV11-3; d_gene: -; j_gene: TRBJ2-3; abundance: -
CDR3aa: CAISESRETEAFF; CDR3nt: TGTGCCATCAGTGAGTCGCGAGAGACTGAAGCTTTCTTT; v_gene: TRBV10-3; d_gene: -; j_gene: TRBJ1-1; abundance: few
CDR3aa: CAAGTDYKQYF; CDR3nt: TGTGCCGCGGGGACAGACTACAAGCAGTACTTC; v_gene: TRBV11-1; d_gene: -; j_gene: TRBJ2-5; abundance: -
CDR3aa: CASSLGGQDRRYGYTF; CDR3nt: TGCGCCAGCAGCTTGGGGGGACAGGACAGAAGATATGGCTACACCTTC; v_gene: TRBV5-1; d_gene: TRBD1; j_gene: TRBJ1-2; abundance: -
CDR3aa: CSADKSADTQYF; CDR3nt: TGCAGTGCGGACAAGAGCGCAGATACGCAGTATTTT; v_gene: TRBV20-1; d_gene: -; j_gene: TRBJ2-3; abundance: -
CDR3aa: CSATQQETNYGYTF; CDR3nt: TGCAGTGCTACCCAACAGGAGACTAACTATGGCTACACCTTC; v_gene: TRBV20-1; d_gene: -; j_gene: TRBJ1-2; abundance: -
CDR3aa: CASSGRTGTGELFF; CDR3nt: TGTGCCAGCAGCGGACGGACAGGGACAGGGGAGCTGTTTTTT; v_gene: TRBV7-3; d_gene: TRBD1; j_gene: TRBJ2-2; abundance: -
CDR3aa: CASSYNLTGLSNQPQHF; CDR3nt: TGTGCCAGCAGTTACAACCTTACAGGACTTAGCAATCAGCCCCAGCATTTT; v_gene: TRBV6-2/TRBV6-3; d_gene: -; j_gene: TRBJ1-5; abundance: -
CDR3aa: CASSQDYKVLAGNTIYF; CDR3nt: TGTGCCAGCAGCCAAGATTACAAGGTCCTTGCGGGAAACACCATATATTTT; v_gene: TRBV4-2; d_gene: -; j_gene: TRBJ1-3; abundance: few